This is a list of T cell receptor beta chains from one sample in a study of metastatic and nonmetastatic thyroid tumors. With MiXCR, TCRdb reprocessed the PCR reads. In the table there are about 10,000 clones, approximately 33% of which are singletons. The sequenced sample was tumor tissue. The receptors were sampled from a female donor with papillary thyroid cancer or a benign thyroid nodule (not recorded which). Some clones in this sample may be carry-over from other donors' samples. CDR3s include the opening cysteine and the closing phenylalanine or tryptophan. The order of the fields is V gene, clone size, D gene, J gene, CDR3 protein, CDR3 DNA. The D gene is left open where the match is weak. The size field is filled for only some rows; it gives once, few, many or a size class.

TRBV5-1	NA	TRBD2	TRBJ2-3	CASIWGGSRCADTQYF	TGCGCCAGCATCTGGGGGGGATCCCGCTGCGCAGATACGCAGTATTTT
TRBV19	NA	TRBD1	TRBJ1-5	CASSVGQDLLPNQPQHF	TGTGCCAGTAGTGTCGGACAGGACCTTCTTCCTAATCAGCCCCAGCATTTT
TRBV19	medium-sized	NA	TRBJ1-5	CASTTTDNQPQHF	TGTGCCAGCACGACGACCGACAATCAGCCCCAGCATTTT
TRBV6-1	NA	NA	TRBJ2-1	CASSGSGRAYNEQFF	TGTGCCAGCAGTGGCTCGGGCAGAGCCTACAATGAGCAGTTCTTC
TRBV20-1	NA	NA	TRBJ2-7	CSASRDQVSSYEQYF	TGCAGTGCTAGCAGGGATCAGGTTAGCTCCTACGAGCAGTACTTC
TRBV27	few	TRBD1	TRBJ2-7	CASSRQGISYEQYF	TGTGCCAGCAGCAGACAGGGGATATCCTACGAGCAGTACTTC
TRBV28	medium-sized	TRBD2	TRBJ2-3	CASSPAGGPSTDTQYF	TGTGCCAGCAGCCCCGCGGGAGGCCCGAGCACAGATACGCAGTATTTT
TRBV5-1	NA	TRBD2	TRBJ2-1	CASSPWLAGDLGNEQFF	TGCGCCAGCAGCCCCTGGCTAGCGGGAGATCTAGGGAATGAGCAGTTCTTC
TRBV20-1	NA	NA	TRBJ1-2	CSASRSDASNYGYTF	TGCAGTGCTAGTAGGAGCGACGCGTCTAACTATGGCTACACCTTC
TRBV10-3	medium-sized	NA	TRBJ1-3	CAINVGESGNTIYF	TGTGCCATCAATGTGGGTGAATCTGGAAACACCATATATTTT
TRBV28	NA	NA	TRBJ2-2	CASSFGGGPTGELFF	TGTGCCAGCAGTTTTGGTGGGGGTCCCACCGGGGAGCTGTTTTTT
TRBV6-1	few	NA	TRBJ2-7	CASQRGSYEQYF	TGTGCCAGCCAGCGCGGTTCCTACGAGCAGTACTTC
TRBV6-1	NA	NA	TRBJ2-7	CASSEDGVESYEQYF	TGTGCCAGCAGTGAAGATGGTGTAGAATCCTACGAGCAGTACTTC
TRBV30	NA	NA	TRBJ1-5	CAWSVLGPQHF	TGTGCCTGGAGTGTATTAGGGCCCCAGCATTTT
TRBV30	NA	TRBD2	TRBJ2-7	CAWSVGLAGTYEQYF	TGTGCCTGGAGTGTAGGACTAGCGGGAACCTACGAGCAGTACTTC
TRBV30	NA	TRBD1	TRBJ2-7	CAWSVQGTAYEQYF	TGTGCCTGGAGTGTACAGGGGACAGCCTACGAGCAGTACTTC
TRBV20-1	NA	NA	TRBJ2-7	CSAPGDYEQYF	TGCAGTGCTCCAGGGGACTACGAGCAGTACTTC
TRBV2	NA	NA	TRBJ2-7	CASSESPGFYEQYF	TGTGCCAGCAGTGAAAGTCCAGGGTTCTACGAGCAGTACTTC
TRBV6-6	NA	TRBD1	TRBJ1-1	CASSYDRGGAEASF	TGTGCCAGCAGTTACGACAGGGGGGGTGCTGAAGCTTCCTTT
TRBV5-1	NA	TRBD1	TRBJ2-7	CASSQWTGEIGYEQYF	TGCGCCAGCAGCCAGTGGACAGGGGAGATTGGCTACGAGCAGTACTTC
TRBV27	medium-sized	TRBD2	TRBJ2-1	CASSPRLAGYNEQFF	TGTGCCAGCAGTCCGCGACTAGCGGGATACAATGAGCAGTTCTTC
TRBV18	few	NA	TRBJ1-6	CASSPGQRNSPLHF	TGTGCCAGCTCACCAGGGCAGAGGAATTCACCCCTCCACTTT
TRBV27	few	NA	TRBJ1-2	CSIRKGYGYTF	TGTTCCATCAGGAAAGGGTATGGCTACACCTTC
TRBV24-1	NA	TRBD1	TRBJ2-2	CVSPGQENTGELFF	TGTGTCTCTCCGGGACAGGAGAACACCGGGGAGCTGTTTTTT